This TCR beta chain was identified in a study of cytomegalovirus exposure and HLA in healthy donors (dated by TCRdb to about 2017). For context, the study as a whole: In an earlier analysis of approximately 640 of the donors, roughly 300 Gb of sequence data and 117 million unique TCR beta sequences from about 179 million T cells were reported. A separate validation cohort of about 110 different subjects was used in addition to the roughly 670-subject first cohort. In the later analysis, no new phenotypic data were used to find candidate immune exposures; instead, reliance was placed on TCR beta sequences and their occurrence across donors. The study profiled the T cell repertoires of hundreds of subjects by immunosequencing and related them to cytomegalovirus serostatus. Roughly 300 gigabases of sequencing data and around 85 million unique TCR sequences made up an early release that covered 500 to 650 HLA-typed donors. On average, 235,054 unique TCR beta nucleotide sequences were sequenced per donor among more than 350 genotyped donors of the cohort, with roughly 20% of those sequences being non-productive. A later analysis re-analyzed previously published TCR beta repertoires from 500 to 700 donors and added high-resolution HLA genotyping to study TCR occurrence patterns. Donor age, sex, ethnicity and CMV serostatus were collected together with the repertoire data. In an earlier analysis of 587 of the donors, high-throughput TCR beta sequencing was used to judge whether each TCR beta V gene segment behaved as functional or pseudogenic. A later genetic analysis used genome-wide SNP genotypes for about three fifths of the 666 donors, treating that subset as a discovery cohort. Of the 350 to 400 genotyped donors, around 81% fell in the genetic ancestry cluster associated with self-reported Caucasian donors. HLA typing covered class I and class II loci at four-digit resolution. The study aimed to test whether cataloging public T cell receptors could reveal signatures of past pathogen exposure. A handful of DR-DQ haplotypes were handled as single units for association and clustering because linkage in the cohort was strong. The number of donors typed differed by locus, with about 629-630 for A, B, C, DRB1 and DQB1, roughly 520 for DQA1, about 610 for DPA1, and some 470 for DPB1. The study combined high-throughput TCR immunosequencing, statistical association of individual TCRs with disease status, and machine learning to predict cytomegalovirus infection status. All discovery cohort repertoires had been generated on a single sequencing platform. The study at large found these results: In a later genetic analysis, a missense DCLRE1C variant was associated with V-gene and J-gene trimming of TCR beta chains, and the association was replicated in an independent cohort. In a later genetic analysis, fewer N-insertions in productive TCRs were reported among donors in an Asian-associated ancestry cluster than the approximately 710-donor mean. The study gave a list of about 150 TCR beta chains associated with cytomegalovirus. In a later analysis, TCR association rates were found to vary across HLA loci, with the most associated TCRs seen for DRB1 alleles and the fewest for HLA-C alleles. Most TCR sequences were observed very rarely across donors, whereas some public TCRs were present in many individuals. The authors suggested that the approach could potentially be generalized to other disease states and immunological phenotypes. Correlated functional status among segregating V segments might be attributable to linkage disequilibrium, but an unknown experimental factor could not be ruled out. At a false discovery rate of 0.05, a later analysis linked roughly 17,000 TCR beta sequences to specific HLA alleles. Sequencing depth was assumed to be roughly uniform across donors in the presence/absence analyses, though that assumption may not hold. A further reported finding was that TCR beta sequences accurately predicted the HLA-A and HLA-B alleles for most subjects in the first cohort. The sequencing pipeline was judged likely to have produced a cluster of highly shared sequence variants as a technical artifact. HLA typing was unavailable for some donors at each locus, so association tests used only the typed subset. Three of the identified cytomegalovirus-associated TCR beta chains were confirmed in vitro to be specific for cytomegalovirus antigens. A later analysis found that HLA-associated TCR beta chains were more clonally expanded and had lower generation probabilities than equally common non-associated chains. When HLA alleles, especially DR and DQ, strongly co-occurred, attributing TCR associations to individual alleles was difficult. This cohort had only TCR beta chains sequenced, and the lack of alpha or paired-chain data limited which features could be detected. Several of the top co-occurrence clusters appeared to be linked to parvovirus B19, influenza, CMV and Epstein-Barr virus, according to a later analysis. Immune exposure information for the cohort was limited to CMV serostatus. A later analysis found that most CMV-associated TCR beta chains appeared HLA-restricted, with HLA associations seemingly driven largely by CMV exposure. In an earlier analysis of 450 to 750 of the donors, most TCR beta V segments appeared in productive rearrangements about 87% or about 30% of the time, broadly matching IMGT annotations. Some IMGT-functional V segments, including TRBV6-2 and TRBV6-3, could not be distinguished by the 87-base-pair reads and were therefore excluded. The classifier was reported to diagnose cytomegalovirus status with high specificity and sensitivity in both the original and validation cohorts. Roughly 17 rarely observed V segments, including chromosome 9 orphons, were excluded from the earlier analysis of 550 to 700 of the donors because counts were too low.

V is shortened by 4 bases, J by 4 bases, and the region joining them spans 16 bases. According to the germline V gene (reference sequence), CDR1 reads GTSNPN and CDR2 reads SVGIG. The CDR3 goes from the cysteine to the phenylalanine over 14 residues. Only the CDR3 part of the read is kept: 42 bases, read in frame from the first base. With respect to this clone: Which antigen it targets is not known. Base-call qualities are not available, and no considerably larger clone is one nucleotide away.

Receptor amplification or capture employed the immunoSEQ multiplex PCR assay. For the multiplex PCR, a mixture combining 60 forward primers for TCR Vbeta segments and 13 reverse primers for TCR Jbeta segments was used. The CDR3 region of rearranged TCR beta genes was amplified from genomic DNA with a multiplex PCR assay. The amplified TCR beta libraries were sequenced on the Illumina HiSeq System as 87-base-pair reads. Regarding the original processing steps: In a later analysis, approximately 74 million unique TCR beta chains were counted across the 690 or so repertoires, and roughly 10 million of these chains were shared by at least two donors. Raw reads were error-corrected and collapsed into unique sequences by a nearest-neighbor algorithm in which closely related sequences were merged to remove PCR and sequencing errors. Alignment of CDR3 sequences to IMGT reference sequences was used to assign V, D and J gene segments. For a sequence to be retained, a match of at least six nucleotides to both a V gene segment and a J gene segment was required. Rearrangements were called productive when the CDR3 lacked stop codons and stayed in frame with V and J; all others were non-productive. CDR3 was defined by IMGT convention, running from the second conserved V-encoded cysteine to the conserved J-encoded phenylalanine. In an earlier analysis of more than 550 of the donors, sequences lacking an unambiguous match to a single V gene segment were excluded. An earlier analysis of approximately 590 of the donors classified V segments as functional when productive rearrangements were above 56.7% and as segregating when the standard deviation between donors was above 5%. To diagnose cytomegalovirus status from the catalog of TCR beta chain sequences, a statistical classification framework was built. In a later analysis, TCR nucleotide sequences were compared against IMGT/GENE-DB human TR gene sequences so that V and J genes could be assigned. In a later analysis, CDR3 sequences and most-parsimonious VDJ recombination scenarios were assigned using the TCRdist pipeline. In a later analysis, each TCR beta chain was defined by its CDR3 amino acid sequence together with its V-gene family, and reads without a unique V-gene family were excluded. To address suspected cross-contamination and a sequencing artifact, a later analysis removed 592 highly shared, low-generation-probability nucleotide sequences. For each public chain, a later analysis derived a clonal expansion index from normalized ranks of inferred template counts within each repertoire. Generation probabilities in a later analysis came from a VDJ recombination model fitted to out-of-frame rearrangements, and those results were checked against IGoR. In a later analysis, hypergeometric tests were used to score TCR-TCR, TCR-HLA and TCR-CMV co-occurrence, with a repertoire-size bias correction applied to TCR pairs. In a later analysis, false discovery rates were estimated by permuting HLA or CMV assignments 20 times. A later analysis grouped co-occurring TCRs with DBSCAN, adding TCRdist sequence similarity when clustering within HLA-allele-positive subsets. Repertoires with fewer than 30,000 or more than 120,000 public chains were left out of co-occurrence clustering, as were four to six repertoires with anomalous nucleotide sharing. Here the immuneACCESS table is served through TCRdb, limited to in-frame sequences with V and J called. Missing clones are a known gap in these copies; in checked studies unresolved V genes cover under half, and the rest lacks a known reason. The D gene and trimming were derived from the DNA, and the V and J assignments and clone size from that table. This sample is represented by over 100,000 clones; about 74% of them were singletons. The ten top clones hold over 5% of the sample.

The cohort was made up of approximately 700 healthy bone marrow donors. At the time of sampling, every cohort member was nominally healthy, though immune exposures that went unrecorded were likely present. The donor tested CMV seropositive, placing the donor among the 250 to 350 seropositive members of the cohort. A peripheral blood sample was provided by each donor, and peripheral blood mononuclear cells were used for TCR beta sequencing. Genomic DNA was extracted from the blood cell samples with the Qiagen DNeasy Blood Extraction Kit. The chain couples TRBV30 to TRBJ2-5; TRBD1 is a weak D gene call, 6 bases matching. The sequenced material came from PBMCs. The clonotype comes from a man aged 35-49 years in good health and CMV-seropositive. The CDR3 sequence is CAWIKAGAGETQYF. The DNA reads TGTGCCTGGATAAAAGCAGGGGCGGGAGAGACCCAGTACTTC. The full variable domain, completed from the reference TRBV30 and TRBJ2-5 proteins outside the CDR3, reads SQTIHQWPATLVQPVGSPLSLECTVEGTSNPNLYWYRQAAGRGLQLLFYSVGIGQISSEVPQNLSASRPQDRQFILSSKKLLLSDSGFYLCAWIKAGAGETQYFGPGTRLLVL.